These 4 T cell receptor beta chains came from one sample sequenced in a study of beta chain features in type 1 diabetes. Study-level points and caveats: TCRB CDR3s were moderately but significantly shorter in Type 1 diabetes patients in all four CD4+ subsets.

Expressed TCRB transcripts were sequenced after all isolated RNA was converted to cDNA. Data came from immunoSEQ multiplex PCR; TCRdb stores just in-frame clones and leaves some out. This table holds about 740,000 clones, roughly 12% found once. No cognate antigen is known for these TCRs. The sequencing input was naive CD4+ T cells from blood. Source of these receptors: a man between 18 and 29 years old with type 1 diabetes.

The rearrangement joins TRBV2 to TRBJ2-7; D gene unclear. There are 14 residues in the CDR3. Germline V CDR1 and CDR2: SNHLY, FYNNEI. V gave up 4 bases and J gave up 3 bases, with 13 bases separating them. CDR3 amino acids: CASSVDQFGYEQYF. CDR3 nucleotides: TGTGCCAGCAGTGTCGACCAATTCGGCTACGAGCAGTACTTC.

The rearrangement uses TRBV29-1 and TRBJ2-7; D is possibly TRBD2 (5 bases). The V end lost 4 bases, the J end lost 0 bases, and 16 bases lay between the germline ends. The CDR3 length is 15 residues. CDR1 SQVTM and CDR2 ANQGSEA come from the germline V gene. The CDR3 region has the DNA TGCAGCGTTGGGCAGCTCACGGGGAGCTCCTACGAGCAGTACTTC. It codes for CSVGQLTGSSYEQYF.

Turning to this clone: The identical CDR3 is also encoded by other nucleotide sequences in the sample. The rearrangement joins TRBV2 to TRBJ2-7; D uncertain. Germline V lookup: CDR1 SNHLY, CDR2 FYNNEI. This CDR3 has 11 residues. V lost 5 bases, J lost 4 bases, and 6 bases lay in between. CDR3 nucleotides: TGTGCCAGCAGTAGGGAATACGAGCAGTACTTC. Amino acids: CASSREYEQYF.

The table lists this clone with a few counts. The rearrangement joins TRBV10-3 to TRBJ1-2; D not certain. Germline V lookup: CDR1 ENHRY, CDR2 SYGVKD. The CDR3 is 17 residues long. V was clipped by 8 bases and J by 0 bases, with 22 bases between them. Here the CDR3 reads CAIRNRENTATNYGYTF. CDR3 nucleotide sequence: TGTGCCATCCGGAACCGGGAGAACACCGCTACTAACTATGGCTACACCTTC.